One sample yielded the 32 T cell receptor beta chains listed below, sequenced in a study of response to subunit inactivated influenza vaccine. Via MiXCR, TCRdb re-called the RT-PCR reads, giving one row per CDR3 protein. This table has 400,000 to 650,000 distinct CDR3 sequences, approximately 7.3% appearing once. This material consisted of PBMCs from blood, taken about 24 months after vaccination. The source is a man between 50 and 69 years old who received an inactivated influenza vaccine.

This clonotype was observed many times. The chain employs TRBV12-3 or TRBV12-4 and TRBJ2-1, with TRBD2 identical over 8 bases. The V and J ends lost 7 bases and 7 bases, in that order; junction bases with no gene match: 9. The CDR3 loop spans 14 amino acids. The CDR3 bases are TGTGCCAGCATCTACGGGGGGGCTTCTAATGAGCAGTTCTTC. Its protein product is CASIYGGASNEQFF.

This clonotype showed up many times. The chain is built from TRBV6-5 and TRBJ2-1; 11 bases align to TRBD1. This CDR3 comprises 16 residues. The junction had 3 bases not matched to a gene; V was cut back by 0 bases and J by 5 bases. Germline V CDR1 and CDR2: MNHEY, SVGAGI. The DNA for the CDR3 is TGTGCCAGCAGTTACTCGGGGACAGGGGGTCACAATGAGCAGTTCTTC. Protein product: CASSYSGTGGHNEQFF.

At least ten counts were recorded for this clonotype. The J gene is TRBJ1-1, the V gene TRBV11-2; D unresolved. This CDR3 region has 16 residues. Trimming removed 0 bases from V and 2 bases from J, with 13 bases in between. Germline loops: CDR1 SGHAT, CDR2 FQNNGV. In DNA, the CDR3 is TGTGCCAGCAGCTTAGACCACCAAATGGGAAACACTGAAGCTTTCTTT. It yields the protein CASSLDHQMGNTEAFF.

This clonotype was recorded at least ten times. The genes are TRBV28 and TRBJ2-1, with D tentatively TRBD2 (6 bases). The CDR3 loop spans 16 amino acids. Germline V gives CDR1 MDHEN, CDR2 SYDVKM. V was clipped by 5 bases and J by 0 bases, with 14 bases between them. CDR3 loop: CASSPLSGYSYNEQFF. For the CDR3, the DNA is TGTGCCAGCAGTCCCCTTAGCGGTTACTCCTACAATGAGCAGTTCTTC.

The J gene is TRBJ2-3, the V gene TRBV7-9; D is undetermined. Trimming removed 5 bases at V and 11 bases at J, with 17 bases between. The length of the CDR3 is 13 residues. The germline gives CDR1 SEHNR, CDR2 FQNEAQ (reference sequence). The CDR3: CASSPVAVAEQYF. CDR3 DNA sequence: TGTGCCAGCAGCCCGGTAGCCGTAGCTGAGCAGTATTTT.

The chain couples TRBV2 to TRBJ2-7; D call uncertain. This CDR3 is 12 amino acids long. The V gene lost 3 bases and the J gene lost 2 bases, with 5 bases spanning the gap. CDR1 and CDR2 from the germline V gene are SNHLY and FYNNEI. CDR3 nucleotides: TGTGCCAGCAGTGATAAAGCCTACGAGCAGTACTTC. As protein: CASSDKAYEQYF.

There are a few counts of this clonotype. This chain connects TRBV20-1 to TRBJ1-1, with D perhaps matching TRBD1 (6 bases). The germline V gene has CDR1 DFQATT and CDR2 SNEGSKA (reference sequence). The CDR3 is 17 residues long. Trimming removed 6 bases at V and 4 bases at J, with 27 bases between. The CDR3 region is CSAQGRRGRGMSTEAFF. DNA of the CDR3: TGCAGTGCCCAGGGACGCCGGGGGCGAGGCATGAGCACTGAAGCTTTCTTT.

This clonotype was seen only a few times. This rearrangement joins TRBV2 to TRBJ2-3, with D hard to call. The germline V gene has CDR1 SNHLY and CDR2 FYNNEI. V was cut by 7 bases and J by 2 bases, with 10 bases left in between. This CDR3 has 13 residues. This CDR3 reads CASNNAATDTQYF. CDR3 bases: TGTGCCAGCAACAACGCGGCCACAGATACGCAGTATTTT. The variable domain in full, completed from reference TRBV2 and TRBJ2-3, reads EPEVTQTPSHQVTQMGQEVILRCVPISNHLYFYWYRQILGQKVEFLVSFYNNEISEKSEIFDDQFSVERPDGSNFTLKIRSTKLEDSAMYFCASNNAATDTQYFGPGTRLTVL.

V is TRBV7-9 and J is TRBJ2-5, with TRBD1 matching over 10 bases. The CDR3 totals 14 residues. The V and J ends lost 4 bases and 1 base, in that order; junction bases with no gene match: 0. Germline lookup yields CDR1 SEHNR and CDR2 FQNEAQ (reference sequence). The CDR3 nucleotides are TGTGCCAGCAGCTGGACAGGGGGCCAAGAGACCCAGTACTTC. It yields the protein CASSWTGGQETQYF.

This clonotype appeared a few times. One junction end does not reproduce the germline sequence, and a read error may be involved. The chain is built from TRBV4-1 and TRBJ1-3; the D gene is possibly TRBD1 (5 bases). The germline gives CDR1 MGHRA, CDR2 YSYEKL. The CDR3 sequence is 13 residues long. CDR3 protein: CASSQGDGTGNVF. DNA of the CDR3: TGCGCCAGCAGCCAAGGGGATGGCACAGGTAACGTCTTT.

This clonotype was detected a few times. The junction does not match germline at one end; this may be a read error. V usage is TRBV29-1 and J usage is TRBJ2-7; D may match TRBD1 or TRBD2 (5 bases each). The CDR3 contains 12 residues. Germline V gives CDR1 SQVTM, CDR2 ANQGSEA. CDR3 DNA sequence: TGCAGCGTCGAAGGGACCCCGGGCGAGCAGTACTTC. Translated, it gives CSVEGTPGEQYF.

The chain has TRBV28 and TRBJ2-1; 8 bases align to TRBD1. The V gene's germline CDR1 is MDHEN and CDR2 SYDVKM. The CDR3 runs to 16 residues. Trimming took 6 bases from V and 5 from J; bases not matched to a gene: 12. The CDR3 spells CASRPWTGKVDNEQFF. The CDR3 nucleotides read TGTGCCAGCAGACCCTGGACAGGGAAAGTCGACAATGAGCAGTTCTTC.

There are many counts of this clonotype. The rearrangement joins TRBV14 to TRBJ1-2; 8 bases are a match to TRBD1. This CDR3 spans 12 amino acids. Germline loops: CDR1 SGHDN, CDR2 FVKESK. V lost 5 bases, J lost 7 bases, and 3 bases stayed unmatched. The chain's CDR3 is CASSWTGSGYTF. DNA for the CDR3: TGTGCCAGCAGCTGGACAGGGTCTGGCTACACCTTC. The variable domain in full, completed from reference TRBV14 and TRBJ1-2, reads EAGVTQFPSHSVIEKGQTVTLRCDPISGHDNLYWYRRVMGKEIKFLLHFVKESKQDESGMPNNRFLAERTGGTYSTLKVQPAELEDSGVYFCASSWTGSGYTFGSGTRLTVV.

This clonotype has more than one count but fewer than ten. This sequence joins TRBV7-9 and TRBJ1-2, with D possibly being TRBD1 (5 bases). CDR1 and CDR2 from the germline V gene are SEHNR and FQNEAQ (reference sequence). There are 14 residues in the CDR3. Between the trimmed V and J ends, which lost 5 bases and 6 bases, there was a span of 16 bases. In DNA form, the CDR3 reads TGTGCCAGCAGCCAACTGACAGAAAAGGATGGCTACACCTTC. This gives the protein CASSQLTEKDGYTF.

This clonotype came up many times. The chain uses TRBV27 and TRBJ2-1; 13 bases agree with TRBD2. The CDR3 sequence is 15 residues long. The germline gives CDR1 MNHEY, CDR2 SMNVEV (reference sequence). J was trimmed by 10 bases and V by 2 bases; bases with no gene match: 5. The CDR3, as DNA: TGTGCCAGCAGTTTACGACTAGCGGGGGGCCCAGAGCAGTTCTTC. Translation gives CASSLRLAGGPEQFF.

This clonotype has a count of ten or more. The gene calls are TRBV6-5 and TRBJ2-3, with D possibly TRBD2 on 5 matching bases. The V and J ends lost 6 bases and 6 bases respectively, with 7 bases between them. The CDR3 is 11 residues long. Germline CDR1 MNHEY, CDR2 SVGAGI. In DNA form, the CDR3 reads TGTGCCAGCAGACGAGGGGATACGCAGTATTTT. The encoded protein is CASRRGDTQYF.

This clonotype was counted ten times or more. This chain uses TRBV25-1 with TRBJ1-5; D remains ambiguous. CDR3 size: 14 residues. V was shortened by 7 bases and J by 0 bases, with 10 bases between the two germline ends. CDR1 is MGHDK, CDR2 SYGVNS, per germline. The DNA for the CDR3 is TGTGCCAGCAAGATACTCGTTAGCAATCAGCCCCAGCATTTT. This translates into CASKILVSNQPQHF.

In its sample, this clonotype was seen a few times. The chain recombines TRBV5-1 with TRBJ2-2; TRBD2 matches 15 bases. The CDR3 is 18 amino acids. Germline V lookup: CDR1 SGHRS, CDR2 YFSETQ. Germline trimming cut 3 bases from V and 3 bases from J; bases unmatched to any gene: 6. The CDR3 here is CASSSRTSGRADTGELFF. The CDR3 nucleotides read TGCGCCAGCAGCTCCCGGACTAGCGGGAGGGCCGACACCGGGGAGCTGTTTTTT.

The gene calls are TRBV28 and TRBJ2-2; TRBD1 aligns across 7 bases. V shed 1 base, J shed 6 bases, and the junction held 2 bases outside the gene matches. The CDR3 has 14 residues. Germline V gives CDR1 MDHEN, CDR2 SYDVKM. In DNA form, the CDR3 reads TGTGCCAGCAGTTTATACAGGGGTGCCGGGGAGCTGTTTTTT. Its protein product is CASSLYRGAGELFF.

The table lists this clonotype with many counts. CDR3 amino acids: CSVEVGTGGIQETQYF. In nucleotides, the CDR3 is TGCAGCGTTGAAGTGGGGACAGGGGGAATCCAAGAGACCCAGTACTTC. The chain uses TRBV29-1 and TRBJ2-5, with 11 bases identical to TRBD1. Trimming removed 1 base from V and 1 base from J; junction bases left unmatched: 5. CDR3 length: 16 residues. Germline-derived CDR1 and CDR2 are SQVTM and ANQGSEA.

This clonotype appeared a few times. V is TRBV29-1 and J is TRBJ2-7; the match to TRBD2 covers 7 bases. J lost 2 bases, V lost 5 bases, and 9 bases had no gene match. This CDR3 is built from 14 residues. In germline, CDR1 is SQVTM, CDR2 ANQGSEA. The CDR3 nucleotides read TGCAGCGTTCTACGGGGAGGGCGGCCCTACGAGCAGTACTTC. Its translation: CSVLRGGRPYEQYF.

The V gene is TRBV6-2 or TRBV6-3, the J gene TRBJ1-5; 7 bases line up with TRBD1. The CDR3 contains 19 residues. Germline V gene lookup returns CDR1 MNHEY and CDR2 SVGEGT. Losses at the gene ends were 2 bases for V and 0 bases for J; bases not matched to a gene: 13. CDR3 nucleotide sequence: TGTGCCAGCAGTTACCGAAGACAGGGTGGCGCTTATAGCAATCAGCCCCAGCATTTT. This gives the protein CASSYRRQGGAYSNQPQHF.

This clonotype was found a few times. J is TRBJ1-4 and V is TRBV11-1; D might be TRBD1 (5 bases). Germline assignment: CDR1 SGHAT and CDR2 FQDESV (reference sequence). V lost 4 bases and J 0 bases, leaving 18 bases between the germline ends. The CDR3 loop spans 18 amino acids. The chain's CDR3 is CASSSLWDSFSTNEKLFF. The CDR3 DNA sequence: TGTGCCAGCAGCTCGCTGTGGGACTCCTTTTCAACTAATGAAAAACTGTTTTTT. The whole variable domain, remainder taken from reference TRBV11-1 and TRBJ1-4, is EAEVAQSPRYKITEKSQAVAFWCDPISGHATLYWYRQILGQGPELLVQFQDESVVDDSQLPKDRFSAERLKGVDSTLKIQPAELGDSAMYLCASSSLWDSFSTNEKLFFGSGTQLSVL.

V and J are TRBV18 and TRBJ2-7, with 8 bases matching TRBD2. This CDR3 region has 15 residues. The V segment lost 3 bases and the J segment 3 bases; nucleotides outside the gene matches: 7. CDR1 KGHSH and CDR2 LQKENI come from the germline V gene. This CDR3 is CASSPPGLGDYEQYF. CDR3 nucleotide sequence: TGTGCCAGCTCACCCCCGGGACTAGGAGACTACGAGCAGTACTTC.

In its sample, this clonotype was seen a few times. The rearrangement joins TRBV6-2 or TRBV6-3 to TRBJ2-3, with D possibly being TRBD2 (6 bases). With 5 bases removed from V and 4 bases from J, the gap between germline ends came to 22 bases. Germline V gives CDR1 MNHEY, CDR2 SVGEGT. This CDR3 is built from 17 residues. CDR3 protein: CASSGRAGLPSSDTQYF. The CDR3 bases are TGTGCCAGCAGTGGGCGGGCGGGACTCCCATCGTCAGATACGCAGTATTTT.

A few counts support this clonotype. The genes are TRBV7-8 and TRBJ2-2; 10 bases agree with TRBD2. Germline V gives CDR1 SGHVS, CDR2 FQNEAQ. CDR3 length equals 16 residues. Trimming took 0 bases from V and 7 from J; bases not matched to a gene: 5. The CDR3 nucleotides read TGTGCCAGCAGCTTAGCTCTAGCGGGAGAAATCGGGGAGCTGTTTTTT. Translation: CASSLALAGEIGELFF.

The V gene is TRBV4-1, the J gene TRBJ1-6; 8 positions agree with TRBD1. The V and J ends lost 2 bases and 5 bases, in that order; junction bases with no gene match: 11. The CDR3 length is 18 residues. Germline V gene data show CDR1 as MGHRA and CDR2 as YSYEKL. CDR3: CASSQPTGVGANNSPLHF. The CDR3 region has the DNA TGCGCCAGCAGCCAACCGACAGGGGTTGGCGCCAATAATTCACCCCTCCACTTT.

This clonotype was seen just once. This may arise from a read error, as a much more abundant clone is one base away. The chain joins TRBV7-2 to TRBJ2-7, with D tentatively TRBD2 (6 bases). CDR1 is SGHTA and CDR2 is FQGNSA in the germline V gene. The CDR3 is made up of 15 amino acids. The V and J ends lost 5 bases and 4 bases respectively, with 18 bases between them. In DNA, the CDR3 is TGTGCCAGCAGCGACCCCCCGCGCGGGGCTTACGAGCAGTACTTC. It is translated as CASSDPPRGAYEQYF. Together with reference TRBV7-2 and TRBJ2-7, the CDR3 gives the full variable domain: GAGVSQSPSNKVTEKGKDVELRCDPISGHTALYWYRQSLGQGLEFLIYFQGNSAPDKSGLPSDRFSAERTGGSVSTLTIQRTQQEDSAVYLCASSDPPRGAYEQYFGPGTRLTVT.

This clonotype was counted between two and nine times. The chain combines TRBV7-9 with TRBJ1-5; tentative D call: TRBD1 (6 bases). The CDR3 spans 14 residues. Germline V CDR1 and CDR2: SEHNR, FQNEAQ (reference sequence). V lost 5 bases and J 5 bases, leaving 13 bases between the germline ends. The CDR3 bases are TGTGCCAGCAGCGTCACGGGGGCATATCAGCCCCAGCATTTT. Its translation: CASSVTGAYQPQHF.

There are a few counts of this clonotype. The chain carries TRBV28 and TRBJ1-2; D is undetermined. The CDR3 consists of 11 residues. V was cut by 3 bases and J by 4 bases, with 3 bases left in between. Germline loops: CDR1 MDHEN, CDR2 SYDVKM. The CDR3, as DNA: TGTGCCAGCAGTTTTCGCTATGGCTACACCTTC. Amino acid sequence: CASSFRYGYTF.

This clonotype was seen only a few times. This chain connects TRBV29-1 to TRBJ2-1, with 9 positions matching TRBD1. Germline CDR1 reads SQVTM; CDR2 reads ANQGSEA. The CDR3 covers 19 residues. The J segment lost 3 bases and the V segment lost 4 bases, leaving 19 bases of the junction unmatched. The CDR3 DNA follows: TGCAGCGTTGGGAAAAAGTCCGGGTCCGGGACAGGGATCTACAATGAGCAGTTCTTC. Translating it yields CSVGKKSGSGTGIYNEQFF.

Ten or more counts support this clonotype. CDR3 residues: CASSLEIRGNTIYF. The CDR3 DNA sequence: TGTGCCAGCAGTTTGGAGATAAGGGGAAACACCATATATTTT. The chain links TRBV12-3 or TRBV12-4 to TRBJ1-3; D unclear. The CDR3 length is 14 residues. V was trimmed by 3 bases and J by 4 bases, leaving 10 bases between them.